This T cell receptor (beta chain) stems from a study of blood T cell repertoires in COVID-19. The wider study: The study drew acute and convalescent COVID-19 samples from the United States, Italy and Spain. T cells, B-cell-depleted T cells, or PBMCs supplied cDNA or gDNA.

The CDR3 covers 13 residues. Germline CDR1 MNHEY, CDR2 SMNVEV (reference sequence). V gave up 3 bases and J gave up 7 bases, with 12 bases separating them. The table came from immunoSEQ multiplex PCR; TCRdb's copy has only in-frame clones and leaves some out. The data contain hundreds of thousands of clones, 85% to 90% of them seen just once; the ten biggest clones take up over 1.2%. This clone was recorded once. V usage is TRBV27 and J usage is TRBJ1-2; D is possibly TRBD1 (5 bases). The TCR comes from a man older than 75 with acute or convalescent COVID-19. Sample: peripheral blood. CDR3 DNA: TGTGCCAGCAGTTTGGGCGGGGGTAGTGGCTACACCTTC. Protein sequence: CASSLGGGSGYTF.